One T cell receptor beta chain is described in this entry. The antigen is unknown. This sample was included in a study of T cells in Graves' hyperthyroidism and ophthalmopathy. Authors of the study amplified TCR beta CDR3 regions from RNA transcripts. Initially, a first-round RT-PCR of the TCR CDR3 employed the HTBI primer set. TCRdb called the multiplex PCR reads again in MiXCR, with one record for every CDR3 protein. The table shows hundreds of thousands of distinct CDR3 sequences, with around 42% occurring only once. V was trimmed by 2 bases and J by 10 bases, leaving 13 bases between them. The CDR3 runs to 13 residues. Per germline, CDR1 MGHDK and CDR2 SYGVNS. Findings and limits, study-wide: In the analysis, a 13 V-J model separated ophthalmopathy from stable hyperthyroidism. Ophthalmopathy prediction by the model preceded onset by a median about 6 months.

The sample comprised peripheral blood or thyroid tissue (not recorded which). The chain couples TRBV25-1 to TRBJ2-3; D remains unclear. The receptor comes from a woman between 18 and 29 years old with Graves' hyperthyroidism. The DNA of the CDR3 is TGTGCCAGCAGTGAAAGCGCGAGTAGCCCGCAGTATTTT. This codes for CASSESASSPQYF.